The sequence of this TCR beta chain was determined in a study of blood T cell repertoires in COVID-19. Across the whole study: Sources were T cells, B-cell-depleted T cells, or PBMCs; the material itself was cDNA or gDNA.

Authors' methods: Reference gene primer amplification yielded estimated nucleated cell counts. Profiled with immunoSEQ multiplex PCR; TCRdb holds only in-frame clones, not every one. V, J and clone size were drawn from that table, and D and trimming were deduced from the DNA. The table records 380,000 or so clones, roughly 88% of them present only once. Trimming shortened V by 3 bases and J by 5 bases, and 7 bases separated the two germline ends. The V gene's germline CDR1 is PRHDT and CDR2 FYEKMQ (reference sequence). CDR3 size: 12 residues. Everyone who took part was roughly 18 to 90 years old, and they came from 24 US areas. Each participant's cohort was designated according to participant-reported clinical history.

The sequenced sample consisted of PBMCs or T cells enriched from blood (not recorded which). The chain employs TRBV13 and TRBJ1-2, with D uncertain. The origin of this receptor is a woman aged 40-49 years with acute COVID-19. Written as DNA, the CDR3 is TGTGCCAGCAGCTTGAGTAGATATGGCTACACCTTC. It yields the protein CASSLSRYGYTF.